The present entry profiles one TCR beta chain with its context. The sample holds other DNA sequences that translate to the same CDR3. This entry belongs to a study of blood T cell repertoires in COVID-19. Measured with immunoSEQ multiplex PCR; TCRdb has only the in-frame clones, and not every one. Of about 240,000 clones listed, about 83% are singletons. The V gene's germline CDR1 is DFQATT and CDR2 SNEGSKA (reference sequence). The J segment lost 5 bases and the V segment lost 6 bases, leaving 3 bases of the junction unmatched. This CDR3 is built from 11 residues. The V and J genes are TRBV20-1 and TRBJ2-7; 8 bases fit TRBD2. The receptor was derived from a man aged 45-65 years with acute or convalescent COVID-19. The specimen sequenced was peripheral blood. This CDR3 reads CSATSGHEQYF. The DNA of the CDR3 is TGCAGTGCCACTAGCGGACACGAGCAGTACTTC.